Sequencing of this T cell receptor (beta chain) was carried out in a study of CD8+ T cells in alopecia areata. Study summary: Tofacitinib administration to treated patients was oral, at 5 to 10 mg twice daily. Regarding the study as a whole: Scalp clonality and expanded CD8+ clones among the top 100 were significantly decreased by tofacitinib. Scalp and blood samples kept many expanded lesional clones throughout tofacitinib.

Treatment described: oral pan-JAK inhibitor, 5-10 mg twice daily. From PBMCs, CD4+ and CD8+ T cells were sorted. This clone was recorded a few times. What it recognizes is unknown. The authors extracted RNA and reverse transcribed it into cDNA as the sequencing template. Using immunoSEQ multiplex PCR, the repertoire was profiled, and TCRdb retains in-frame clones only, with some absent. The data contain 150,000 to 200,000 clones, approximately 57% of them singletons. Germline lookup yields CDR1 MNHNS and CDR2 SASEGT. The V end lost 2 bases, the J end lost 1 base, and 8 bases lay between the germline ends. This CDR3 has 14 residues.

This clonotype was sampled from a human donor with alopecia areata. The sample consisted of CD4+ T cells sorted from blood, taken at week 24, from a patient treated with tofacitinib. V gene TRBV6-1 combines with J gene TRBJ1-1; D remains ambiguous. The CDR3 loop is CASSELQANTEAFF. The CDR3 coding sequence is TGTGCCAGCAGTGAACTACAAGCGAACACTGAAGCTTTCTTT.